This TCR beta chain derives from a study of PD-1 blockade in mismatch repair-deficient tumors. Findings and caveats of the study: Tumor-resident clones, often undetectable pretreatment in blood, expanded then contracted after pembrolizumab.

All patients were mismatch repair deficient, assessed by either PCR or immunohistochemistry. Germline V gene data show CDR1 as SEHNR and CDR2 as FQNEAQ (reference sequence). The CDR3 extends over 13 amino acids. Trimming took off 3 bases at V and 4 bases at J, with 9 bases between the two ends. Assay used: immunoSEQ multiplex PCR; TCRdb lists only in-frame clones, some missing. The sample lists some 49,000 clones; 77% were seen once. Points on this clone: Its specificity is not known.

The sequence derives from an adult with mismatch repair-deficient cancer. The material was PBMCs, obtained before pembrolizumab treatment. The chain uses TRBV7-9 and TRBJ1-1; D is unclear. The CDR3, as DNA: TGTGCCAGCAGCTTGGGCGGCGCCACTGAAGCTTTCTTT. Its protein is CASSLGGATEAFF.